The rows below give T cell receptor beta chains drawn from one sample of a study of early T cells in non-severe SARS-CoV-2 infection. TCRdb recomputed calls from the 5' RACE reads with MiXCR, one row per CDR3 protein. This table holds some 49,000 distinct CDR3 sequences, about 4.2% found once. The material sequenced was whole blood. The receptors were gathered from an adult who was a healthcare worker with PCR-confirmed SARS-CoV-2 infection or an uninfected control (not recorded which). Both conserved end residues are part of each CDR3. D genes are given only for firm matches. Clone size is shown for a subset of rows, as once, few, many or a class of expanded clone.

V gene: TRBV13
J gene: TRBJ2-3
clone size: many
D gene: TRBD2
CDR3 protein: CASSPSLGGRRTDTQYF
CDR3 DNA: TGTGCCAGCAGCCCATCCCTTGGCGGGAGACGGACAGATACGCAGTATTTT

V gene: TRBV11-2
J gene: TRBJ2-3
clone size: .
D gene: .
CDR3 protein: CASSLGGDPFDTQYF
CDR3 DNA: TGTGCCAGCAGCTTAGGAGGGGACCCTTTCGATACGCAGTATTTT

V gene: TRBV11-1
J gene: TRBJ1-1
clone size: many
D gene: TRBD1
CDR3 protein: CASSGQGSTEAFF
CDR3 DNA: TGTGCCAGCAGTGGACAGGGGTCCACTGAAGCTTTCTTT

V gene: TRBV6-5
J gene: TRBJ1-5
clone size: many
D gene: .
CDR3 protein: CASSRQVGEPQHF
CDR3 DNA: TGTGCCAGCAGTCGACAGGTGGGCGAGCCCCAGCATTTT

V gene: TRBV6-2/TRBV6-3
J gene: TRBJ1-5
clone size: many
D gene: .
CDR3 protein: CASSETTTVVRPQHF
CDR3 DNA: TGTGCCAGCAGTGAGACGACCACGGTCGTAAGGCCCCAGCATTTT

V gene: TRBV3-1
J gene: TRBJ2-7
clone size: many
D gene: .
CDR3 protein: CASSTMGNEQYF
CDR3 DNA: TGTGCCAGCAGCACCATGGGGAACGAGCAGTACTTC

V gene: TRBV7-9
J gene: TRBJ2-7
clone size: many
D gene: TRBD2
CDR3 protein: CASSSTGTTYEQYF
CDR3 DNA: TGTGCCAGCAGCTCGACCGGGACTACCTACGAGCAGTACTTC

V gene: TRBV6-2/TRBV6-3
J gene: TRBJ2-1
clone size: .
D gene: .
CDR3 protein: CASSYSIGPGRNGEQFF
CDR3 DNA: TGTGCCAGCAGTTACTCGATAGGTCCAGGGAGAAACGGTGAGCAGTTCTTC

V gene: TRBV9
J gene: TRBJ2-5
clone size: many
D gene: .
CDR3 protein: CASSVVSEMGETQYF
CDR3 DNA: TGTGCCAGCAGCGTAGTTTCGGAGATGGGGGAGACCCAGTACTTC

V gene: TRBV29-1
J gene: TRBJ1-1
clone size: many
D gene: .
CDR3 protein: CSADGGLNTEAFF
CDR3 DNA: TGCAGTGCGGATGGGGGGTTGAACACTGAAGCTTTCTTT

V gene: TRBV5-6
J gene: TRBJ2-7
clone size: many
D gene: TRBD2
CDR3 protein: CASSGGTSSYEQYF
CDR3 DNA: TGTGCCAGCAGCGGCGGGACTAGCTCCTACGAGCAGTACTTC

V gene: TRBV12-3/TRBV12-4
J gene: TRBJ1-4
clone size: .
D gene: .
CDR3 protein: CASSTPGRGNEKLFF
CDR3 DNA: TGTGCCAGCAGTACACCCGGACGAGGGAATGAAAAACTGTTTTTT

V gene: TRBV27
J gene: TRBJ1-5
clone size: medium-sized
D gene: .
CDR3 protein: CASSLSGGWDQPQHF
CDR3 DNA: TGTGCCAGCAGTTTATCAGGGGGATGGGATCAGCCCCAGCATTTT

V gene: TRBV20-1
J gene: TRBJ2-1
clone size: .
D gene: TRBD2
CDR3 protein: CSASKSSSGFSSYNEQFF
CDR3 DNA: TGCAGTGCTAGTAAAAGTTCTAGCGGGTTCAGCTCCTACAATGAGCAGTTCTTC

V gene: TRBV7-9
J gene: TRBJ1-2
clone size: many
D gene: .
CDR3 protein: CASSQRDLNYGYTF
CDR3 DNA: TGTGCCAGCAGCCAAAGGGACCTCAACTATGGCTACACCTTC

V gene: TRBV20-1
J gene: TRBJ2-3
clone size: many
D gene: .
CDR3 protein: CSARAFEGDLTDTQYF
CDR3 DNA: TGCAGTGCTAGGGCTTTTGAAGGGGATTTGACAGATACGCAGTATTTT

V gene: TRBV6-2/TRBV6-3
J gene: TRBJ2-7
clone size: many
D gene: .
CDR3 protein: CASSYRQPYEQYF
CDR3 DNA: TGTGCCAGCAGTTACAGACAGCCCTACGAGCAGTACTTC

V gene: TRBV30
J gene: TRBJ2-3
clone size: few
D gene: TRBD2
CDR3 protein: CAWVAGDTQYF
CDR3 DNA: TGTGCCTGGGTAGCGGGAGATACGCAGTATTTT

V gene: TRBV7-2
J gene: TRBJ2-1
clone size: .
D gene: .
CDR3 protein: CASSLVDYGTDEQFF
CDR3 DNA: TGTGCCAGCAGCTTAGTTGACTATGGGACCGATGAGCAGTTCTTC

V gene: TRBV20-1
J gene: TRBJ2-1
clone size: many
D gene: TRBD1
CDR3 protein: CSAIQGALTYNEQFF
CDR3 DNA: TGCAGTGCGATACAGGGGGCGCTGACCTACAATGAGCAGTTCTTC

V gene: TRBV12-3/TRBV12-4
J gene: TRBJ2-1
clone size: few
D gene: .
CDR3 protein: CASSPSGVEQFF
CDR3 DNA: TGTGCCAGCAGTCCCTCAGGGGTCGAGCAGTTCTTC

V gene: TRBV5-1
J gene: TRBJ1-2
clone size: many
D gene: .
CDR3 protein: CASSPGGLNYGYTF
CDR3 DNA: TGCGCCAGCAGCCCCGGGGGCCTTAACTATGGCTACACCTTC

V gene: TRBV24-1
J gene: TRBJ2-1
clone size: .
D gene: TRBD2
CDR3 protein: CATSQTSGRNEQFF
CDR3 DNA: TGTGCCACCAGCCAGACTAGCGGGAGGAATGAGCAGTTCTTC

V gene: TRBV20-1
J gene: TRBJ1-5
clone size: medium-sized
D gene: .
CDR3 protein: CSARDDFDQPQHF
CDR3 DNA: TGCAGTGCTAGAGATGACTTCGATCAGCCCCAGCATTTT

V gene: TRBV7-2
J gene: TRBJ2-7
clone size: .
D gene: TRBD1
CDR3 protein: CASSLVGQGIHEQYF
CDR3 DNA: TGTGCCAGCAGCTTAGTGGGACAGGGTATCCACGAGCAGTACTTC

V gene: TRBV18
J gene: TRBJ2-7
clone size: .
D gene: TRBD1
CDR3 protein: CASSPRQGSGTYEQYF
CDR3 DNA: TGTGCCAGCTCACCTAGACAGGGTAGTGGAACCTACGAGCAGTACTTC

V gene: TRBV6-1
J gene: TRBJ1-2
clone size: few
D gene: .
CDR3 protein: CASSETWVISNYGYTF
CDR3 DNA: TGTGCCAGCAGTGAGACGTGGGTCATTTCTAACTATGGCTACACCTTC

V gene: TRBV2
J gene: TRBJ2-3
clone size: many
D gene: .
CDR3 protein: CASSPFTDTQYF
CDR3 DNA: TGTGCCAGCAGTCCTTTCACAGATACGCAGTATTTT

V gene: TRBV18
J gene: TRBJ2-1
clone size: many
D gene: TRBD1
CDR3 protein: CASSPPQGHYNEQFF
CDR3 DNA: TGTGCCAGCTCACCGCCACAGGGGCACTACAATGAGCAGTTCTTC

V gene: TRBV7-2
J gene: TRBJ1-2
clone size: many
D gene: TRBD1
CDR3 protein: CASSSPGQGYGYTF
CDR3 DNA: TGTGCCAGCAGCTCACCGGGACAGGGGTATGGCTACACCTTC

V gene: TRBV15
J gene: TRBJ2-7
clone size: many
D gene: TRBD1
CDR3 protein: CATSRGQGSYEQYF
CDR3 DNA: TGTGCCACCAGCCGGGGACAGGGGTCCTACGAGCAGTACTTC

V gene: TRBV30
J gene: TRBJ2-5
clone size: many
D gene: TRBD2
CDR3 protein: CAWSVLLPGGGQETQYF
CDR3 DNA: TGTGCCTGGAGTGTACTACTACCCGGGGGGGGACAAGAGACCCAGTACTTC

V gene: TRBV11-2
J gene: TRBJ2-1
clone size: few
D gene: .
CDR3 protein: CASSLGRLRDEQFF
CDR3 DNA: TGTGCCAGCAGCTTAGGCCGATTAAGGGATGAGCAGTTCTTC